The 32 T cell receptor beta chains listed next were all sequenced from one sample in a study of blood T cells in healthy people across ages. A second PCR of 7 to 11 cycles used a sample-barcoded 5' primer and a J-beta primer mix. MiXCR, run by TCRdb on the 5' RACE reads, gives a single entry per CDR3 protein. The sample has roughly 790,000 distinct CDR3 sequences, 40% to 45% seen once. The specimen was blood. These receptors were obtained from a woman between 55 and 75 years old in good health.

This clonotype has ten or more counts. This chain uses TRBV7-2 with TRBJ2-7; D assignment may be TRBD1 or TRBD2 (5 bases each). Per germline, CDR1 SGHTA and CDR2 FQGNSA. The CDR3 sequence is 15 residues long. V was pared by 1 base and J by 4 bases, with 14 bases between. The CDR3 DNA reads TGTGCCAGCAGCTTAGAGTGGGACGGACCTTACGAGCAGTACTTC. Protein product: CASSLEWDGPYEQYF. The full variable domain, in which reference TRBV7-2 and TRBJ2-7 provide the parts outside the CDR3, is GAGVSQSPSNKVTEKGKDVELRCDPISGHTALYWYRQSLGQGLEFLIYFQGNSAPDKSGLPSDRFSAERTGGSVSTLTIQRTQQEDSAVYLCASSLEWDGPYEQYFGPGTRLTVT.

This clonotype was observed a handful of times. This rearrangement joins TRBV20-1 to TRBJ2-1, with 15 positions matching TRBD2. Germline V gene data show CDR1 as DFQATT and CDR2 as SNEGSKA (reference sequence). This CDR3 comprises 17 residues. J was trimmed by 0 bases and V by 8 bases; bases with no gene match: 8. The DNA for the CDR3 is TGCAGTCCTAAGGGACTAGCGGGAGGAGACTCCTACAATGAGCAGTTCTTC. Translating gives CSPKGLAGGDSYNEQFF.

This clonotype was recorded a few times. This chain connects TRBV20-1 to TRBJ2-7; 11 nucleotides agree with TRBD2. Looked up from germline, CDR1 is DFQATT and CDR2 is SNEGSKA (reference sequence). Germline trimming cut 4 bases from V and 7 bases from J; bases unmatched to any gene: 6. The CDR3 contains 13 residues. The CDR3 loop reads CSATLAGVREQYF. CDR3 DNA sequence: TGCAGTGCTACACTAGCGGGAGTACGAGAGCAGTACTTC.

The chain is built from TRBV5-5 and TRBJ1-1, with TRBD1 as a possible D gene (6 bases). Germline CDR1 and CDR2: SGHKS and YYEKEE (reference sequence). The ends were cut back, 5 bases at V and 7 bases at J, with 18 bases in the middle. The CDR3 totals 14 residues. CDR3 bases: TGTGCCAGCAGAAGCGTAGAGGGACATCTTGAAGCTTTCTTT. This sequence encodes CASRSVEGHLEAFF.

The chain recombines TRBV10-3 with TRBJ2-2, with a weak D call TRBD2 (5 bases). V was clipped by 0 bases and J by 3 bases, with 5 bases between them. This CDR3 comprises 14 residues. Germline CDR1 ENHRY, CDR2 SYGVKD. CDR3 nucleotide sequence: TGTGCCATCAGTGAGTCGGGAGACACCGGGGAGCTGTTTTTT. This translates into CAISESGDTGELFF.

The chain has TRBV7-2 and TRBJ2-2; D might be TRBD1 (5 bases). The CDR3 covers 16 residues. The V end lost 1 base, the J end lost 5 bases, and 14 bases lay between the germline ends. Germline V lookup: CDR1 SGHTA, CDR2 FQGNSA. The CDR3 spells CASSLDAGIGTGELFF. CDR3 coding DNA: TGTGCCAGCAGCTTAGATGCAGGGATCGGAACCGGGGAGCTGTTTTTT.

In this sample, this clonotype turned up a few times. The chain recombines TRBV5-1 with TRBJ2-1, with 7 bases matching TRBD2. Germline assignment: CDR1 SGHRS and CDR2 YFSETQ. The V segment lost 3 bases and the J segment 10 bases; nucleotides outside the gene matches: 4. This CDR3 contains 12 residues. The DNA of the CDR3 is TGCGCCAGCAGCTGGGTTAGCGGGGAGCAGTTCTTC. It yields the protein CASSWVSGEQFF.

In this sample, this clonotype turned up many times. The V gene is TRBV6-2 or TRBV6-3, the J gene TRBJ2-5; 7 bases line up with TRBD2. Germline assignment: CDR1 MNHEY and CDR2 SVGEGT. This CDR3 has 13 residues. Unmatched junction bases numbered 7, after V lost 8 bases and J lost 4 bases. As DNA, the CDR3 is TGTGCCAGCGAAGAGCTAGCGGTAGAGACCCAGTACTTC. Encoded protein: CASEELAVETQYF.

The chain has TRBV21-1 and TRBJ1-5; TRBD1, the table's D call, was not compared with the DNA. TRBV21-1 is a documented pseudogene. The CDR3 runs to 15 residues. CDR3 DNA: TGTGCCAGCAGCGGGCGACACTATAGCAATCAGCCCCAGCATTTT. It is translated as CASSGRHYSNQPQHF.

This rearrangement joins TRBV7-6 to TRBJ2-7; D uncertain. V was cut by 5 bases and J by 7 bases, with 15 bases left in between. Per germline, CDR1 SGHVS and CDR2 FNYEAQ. This CDR3 has 13 amino acids. CDR3 region: CASSTEVVNEQYF. In nucleotides, the CDR3 is TGTGCCAGCAGCACCGAGGTAGTCAATGAGCAGTACTTC.

The chain recombines TRBV20-1 with TRBJ2-5; D possibly corresponds to TRBD2 (5 bases). This CDR3 has 13 amino acids. Trimming removed 1 base from V and 4 bases from J, with 10 bases in between. CDR1 DFQATT and CDR2 SNEGSKA come from the germline V gene (reference sequence). As DNA, the CDR3 is TGCAGTGCTAGAGGGACTTTTATAGAGACCCAGTACTTC. As protein: CSARGTFIETQYF.

There are a few counts of this clonotype. The CDR3 loop reads CASSYFRVAGRKNEQFF. The CDR3 DNA follows: TGTGCCAGCAGTTACTTCCGGGTAGCGGGCCGAAAGAATGAGCAGTTCTTC. The rearrangement links TRBV6-2 or TRBV6-3 to TRBJ2-1; 7 bases align to TRBD2. The V gene end was trimmed by 1 base and the J gene end by 7 bases; junction bases not matched to a gene: 13. The CDR3 is 17 amino acids. Germline CDR1 reads MNHEY; CDR2 reads SVGEGT.

On this clonotype itself: The germline gene is not matched at one end of the junction; a read error may be the cause. CDR3 region: CVSSPLDTGELFF. CDR3 sequence (DNA): TGTGTCAGCAGTCCCCTCGACACCGGGGAGCTGTTTTTT. The chain uses TRBV6-2 or TRBV6-3 and TRBJ2-2; D call uncertain. CDR3 length: 13 residues. Germline V gene data show CDR1 as MNHEY and CDR2 as SVGEGT.

Regarding this clonotype: One end of the junction does not line up with germline, which may come from a read error. The V call is TRBV5-1, the J call TRBJ2-7; D might be TRBD2 (5 bases). The length of the CDR3 is 16 residues. The germline gives CDR1 SGHRS, CDR2 YFSETQ. CDR3 sequence: CANSLPSGKIEYEQYF. The CDR3 nucleotides are TGCGCCAACAGCTTACCCTCGGGGAAGATAGAGTACGAGCAGTACTTC.

There are a few counts of this clonotype. The gene calls are TRBV7-6 and TRBJ2-1; D is perhaps TRBD1 or TRBD2 (5 bases each). CDR1 and CDR2 from the germline V gene are SGHVS and FNYEAQ. The ends were cut back, 1 base at V and 6 bases at J, with 16 bases in the middle. This CDR3 comprises 16 residues. The CDR3 DNA is TGTGCCAGCAGCTTAGAGGGACCGAGTAATATCAATGAGCAGTTCTTC. Its protein is CASSLEGPSNINEQFF. Full variable domain (outside the CDR3, taken from reference TRBV7-6 and TRBJ2-1): GAGVSQSPRYKVTKRGQDVALRCDPISGHVSLYWYRQALGQGPEFLTYFNYEAQQDKSGLPNDRFSAERPEGSISTLTIQRTEQRDSAMYRCASSLEGPSNINEQFFGPGTRLTVL.

This rearrangement joins TRBV7-2 to TRBJ2-1; 12 bases fit TRBD2. The V and J ends lost 5 bases and 6 bases, in that order; junction bases with no gene match: 8. The CDR3 runs to 16 residues. Looked up from germline, CDR1 is SGHTA and CDR2 is FQGNSA. In DNA form, the CDR3 reads TGTGCCAGCAGCCCCCCCGGACTAGCGGGAAGCAATGAGCAGTTCTTC. Protein product: CASSPPGLAGSNEQFF.

This clonotype was seen a handful of times. This chain links TRBV5-1 with TRBJ2-6, with D unresolved. The CDR3 runs to 16 residues. CDR1 is SGHRS and CDR2 is YFSETQ in the germline V gene. The V and J ends lost 6 bases and 0 bases respectively, with 13 bases between them. The CDR3 DNA sequence: TGCGCCAGCACCCCAGCGAAATCCTCTGGGGCCAACGTCCTGACTTTC. This encodes CASTPAKSSGANVLTF.

Points on this clonotype: At one boundary the junction diverges from the germline segment, which might be a read error. The chain combines TRBV7-2 with TRBJ2-5; TRBD2 is a possible D gene (5 bases). The germline CDR1 and CDR2 sequences are SGHTA and FQGNSA. The CDR3 has 15 amino acids. The CDR3: CASGLFGNSQETRYF. For the CDR3, the DNA is TGTGCCAGCGGCCTATTCGGGAACAGCCAAGAGACCCGGTACTTC.

This clonotype was seen a handful of times. This sequence joins TRBV6-1 and TRBJ2-1; tentatively, D is TRBD2 (6 bases). Trimming stripped 7 bases from V and 15 bases from J, with 16 bases between. CDR1 is MNHNS and CDR2 is SASEGT in the germline V gene. The length of the CDR3 is 11 residues. The CDR3 sequence: CASKLDGGPFF. The CDR3 region has the DNA TGTGCCAGCAAGTTAGACGGGGGTCCGTTCTTC.

The rearrangement links TRBV20-1 to TRBJ2-7; TRBD2 matches 10 bases. Germline V gives CDR1 DFQATT, CDR2 SNEGSKA (reference sequence). This CDR3 comprises 16 residues. The V and J ends lost 6 bases and 0 bases, in that order; junction bases with no gene match: 11. CDR3 loop: CSAKADLAGASYEQYF. The CDR3 nucleotides are TGCAGTGCAAAAGCCGATCTAGCGGGGGCCTCCTACGAGCAGTACTTC.

The chain couples TRBV7-2 to TRBJ2-3, with D perhaps matching TRBD2 (5 bases). The V gene's germline CDR1 is SGHTA and CDR2 FQGNSA. This CDR3 has 14 amino acids. Deletions cut 2 bases from V and 4 bases from J, with 10 bases between. CDR3 sequence reads: CASSLFTRPDTQYF. DNA of the CDR3: TGTGCCAGCAGCTTATTTACTAGACCAGATACGCAGTATTTT.

This clonotype has more than one count but fewer than ten. CDR3: CAIPETYEQYF. Here the CDR3 DNA reads TGTGCCATCCCGGAGACCTACGAGCAGTACTTC. The rearrangement uses TRBV6-6 and TRBJ2-7; no clear D. This CDR3 is built from 11 residues. Trimming removed 10 bases from V and 2 bases from J, with 9 bases in between. Germline CDR1 is MNHNY and CDR2 is SVGAGI (reference sequence).

V and J are TRBV12-3 or TRBV12-4 and TRBJ1-4; 9 bases line up with TRBD1. Unmatched junction bases numbered 9, after V lost 6 bases and J lost 7 bases. This CDR3 comprises 15 residues. Written as DNA, the CDR3 is TGTGCCAGCAGGATGATACAGGGGGCGAGTGAAAAACTGTTTTTT. Its protein is CASRMIQGASEKLFF.

This clonotype has more than one count but fewer than ten. The gene calls are TRBV20-1 and TRBJ2-7; 11 bases map to TRBD2. The CDR3 runs 14 residues. Germline CDR1 reads DFQATT; CDR2 reads SNEGSKA (reference sequence). The V gene end was trimmed by 3 bases and the J gene end by 7 bases; junction bases not matched to a gene: 8. The CDR3, as DNA: TGCAGTGCTAGTATAGCGGGGGGGCAAAATGAGCAGTACTTC. Amino acids: CSASIAGGQNEQYF.

The chain combines TRBV6-2 or TRBV6-3 with TRBJ2-4, with 8 positions matching TRBD1. J gave up 1 base and V 0 bases, and 8 bases lay outside the gene matches. The CDR3 covers 18 residues. Germline CDR1 reads MNHEY; CDR2 reads SVGEGT. CDR3 region: CASSYSEQGAIAKNIQYF. CDR3 nucleotide sequence: TGTGCCAGCAGTTACTCGGAGCAGGGGGCGATTGCCAAAAACATTCAGTACTTC.

This chain links TRBV7-2 with TRBJ2-1; TRBD2 aligns across 11 bases. With V trimmed by 5 bases and J by 3 bases, 6 bases remained unmatched. Germline V gene data show CDR1 as SGHTA and CDR2 as FQGNSA. CDR3 length: 16 amino acids. This CDR3 is CTSSTIAGGVYNEQFF. The DNA of the CDR3 is TGTACCAGCAGCACCATAGCGGGAGGGGTCTACAATGAGCAGTTCTTC.

The chain uses TRBV28 and TRBJ2-1, with 10 nucleotides matching TRBD1. Germline V gives CDR1 MDHEN, CDR2 SYDVKM. The J segment lost 8 bases and the V segment lost 6 bases, leaving 10 bases of the junction unmatched. The CDR3 sequence is 15 residues long. The CDR3 DNA reads TGTGCCAGCAGCCACGACAGGGGGCTTAGCGATGAGCAGTTCTTC. It is translated as CASSHDRGLSDEQFF.

The J gene is TRBJ2-2, the V gene TRBV29-1; D possibly corresponds to TRBD1 (5 bases). CDR1 is SQVTM and CDR2 is ANQGSEA in the germline V gene. There are 13 residues in the CDR3. The V gene lost 6 bases and the J gene lost 6 bases, with 14 bases spanning the gap. CDR3: CSVGQSGAGELFF. The DNA for the CDR3 is TGCAGCGTCGGACAAAGTGGAGCCGGGGAGCTGTTTTTT.

This sequence joins TRBV6-5 and TRBJ2-1; D is unresolved. V lost 6 bases, J lost 5 bases, and 20 bases lay in between. Per the germline V gene, CDR1 is MNHEY and CDR2 is SVGAGI. CDR3 size: 16 residues. This CDR3 is CASSLGEGLSDNEQFF. In DNA form, the CDR3 reads TGTGCCAGCAGCCTCGGAGAAGGTCTCTCTGACAATGAGCAGTTCTTC.

The gene calls are TRBV6-1 and TRBJ1-1; D not resolved. The CDR3 extends over 15 amino acids. CDR1 MNHNS and CDR2 SASEGT come from the germline V gene. The V and J ends lost 2 bases and 0 bases respectively, with 10 bases between them. The CDR3 sequence: CASSENNGLNTEAFF. DNA for the CDR3: TGTGCCAGCAGTGAAAATAATGGGTTGAACACTGAAGCTTTCTTT.

Comments on this clonotype: A much larger clone sits a single nucleotide away, making a read error possible. The V and J genes are TRBV5-1 and TRBJ2-5, with a weak D call TRBD1 (5 bases). The V gene lost 4 bases and the J gene lost 2 bases, with 9 bases spanning the gap. CDR1 and CDR2 from the germline V gene are SGHRS and YFSETQ. This CDR3 spans 13 amino acids. CDR3 sequence (DNA): TGCGCCAGCAGCGTGAGACAGCAAGAGACCCAGTACTTC. Translating it yields CASSVRQQETQYF.

The V and J genes are TRBV20-1 and TRBJ1-1, with unresolved D. Trimming removed 6 bases at V and 7 bases at J, with 18 bases between. The CDR3 spans 13 residues. CDR1 is DFQATT, CDR2 SNEGSKA, per germline (reference sequence). The CDR3 sequence: CSAPIQVSDEAFF. CDR3 coding DNA: TGCAGTGCACCAATCCAAGTGAGCGATGAAGCTTTCTTT.